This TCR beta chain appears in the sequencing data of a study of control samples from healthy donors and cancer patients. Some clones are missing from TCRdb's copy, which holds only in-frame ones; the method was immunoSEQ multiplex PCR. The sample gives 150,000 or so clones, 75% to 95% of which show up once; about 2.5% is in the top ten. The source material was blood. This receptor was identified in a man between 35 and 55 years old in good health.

In DNA form, the CDR3 reads TGCAGTGCTAGAGGGACAGACATTCAGTACTTC. Encoded protein: CSARGTDIQYF. This chain connects TRBV20-1 to TRBJ2-4; weak D call: TRBD1 (6 bases). Germline V gene sequence: CDR1 DFQATT, CDR2 SNEGSKA (reference sequence). V lost 1 base and J 8 bases, leaving 6 bases between the germline ends. The CDR3 is 11 amino acids.